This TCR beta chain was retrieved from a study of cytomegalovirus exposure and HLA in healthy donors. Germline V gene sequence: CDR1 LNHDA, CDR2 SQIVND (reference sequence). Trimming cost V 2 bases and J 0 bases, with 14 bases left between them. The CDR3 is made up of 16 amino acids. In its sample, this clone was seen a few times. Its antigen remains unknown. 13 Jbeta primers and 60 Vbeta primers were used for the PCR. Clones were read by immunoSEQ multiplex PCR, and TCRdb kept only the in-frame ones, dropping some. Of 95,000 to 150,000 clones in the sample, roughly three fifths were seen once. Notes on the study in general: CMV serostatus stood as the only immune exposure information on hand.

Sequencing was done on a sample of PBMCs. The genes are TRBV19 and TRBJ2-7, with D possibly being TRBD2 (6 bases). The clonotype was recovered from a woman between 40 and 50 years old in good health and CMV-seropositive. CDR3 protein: CASSISAGFSSYEQYF. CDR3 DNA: TGTGCCAGTAGTATATCCGCGGGATTTAGCTCCTACGAGCAGTACTTC.